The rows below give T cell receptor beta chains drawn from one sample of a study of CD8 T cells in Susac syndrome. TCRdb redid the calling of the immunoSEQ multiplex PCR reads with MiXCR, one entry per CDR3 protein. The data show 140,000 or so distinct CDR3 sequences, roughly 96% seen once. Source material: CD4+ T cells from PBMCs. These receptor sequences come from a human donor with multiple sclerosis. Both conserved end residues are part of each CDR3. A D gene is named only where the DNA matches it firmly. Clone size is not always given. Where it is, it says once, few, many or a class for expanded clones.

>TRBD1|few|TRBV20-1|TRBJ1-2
CSLLQGGSYGYTF
TGCAGTTTACTTCAGGGGGGCTCCTATGGCTACACCTTC
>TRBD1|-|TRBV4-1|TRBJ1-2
CASSHGTGGAPPYGYTF
TGCGCCAGCAGCCACGGGACAGGGGGCGCCCCCCCCTATGGCTACACCTTC
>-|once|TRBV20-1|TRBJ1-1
CSAAPQGRNTEAFF
TGCAGTGCCGCTCCCCAGGGAAGGAACACTGAAGCTTTCTTT
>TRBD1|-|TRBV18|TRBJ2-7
CASSPDRGKYEQYF
TGTGCCAGCTCACCGGACAGGGGGAAATACGAGCAGTACTTC
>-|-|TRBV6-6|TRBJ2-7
CATRQTGVYEQYF
TGTGCCACCCGCCAGACAGGTGTCTACGAGCAGTACTTC
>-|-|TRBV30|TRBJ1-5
CAWGPIGLFGQPQHF
TGTGCCTGGGGACCGATAGGACTTTTCGGTCAGCCCCAGCATTTT
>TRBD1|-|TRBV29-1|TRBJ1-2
CSVVATGVDYGYTF
TGCAGCGTTGTTGCTACAGGGGTAGACTATGGCTACACCTTC
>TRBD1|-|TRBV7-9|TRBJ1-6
CASSPNRDSNSPLHF
TGTGCCAGCAGCCCCAACCGGGACAGTAATTCACCCCTCCACTTT
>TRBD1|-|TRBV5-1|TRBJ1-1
CASSRSWDSEAFF
TGCGCCAGCAGCCGCAGCTGGGACAGTGAAGCTTTCTTT
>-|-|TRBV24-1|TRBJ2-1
CATSEVGPIGNEQFF
TGTGCCACCAGTGAAGTTGGCCCAATTGGTAATGAGCAGTTCTTC
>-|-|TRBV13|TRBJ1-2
CASSLGSSRGYTF
TGTGCCAGCAGCTTAGGGAGTAGTCGTGGCTACACCTTC
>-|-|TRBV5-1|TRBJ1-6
CASSLEGFVNSPLHF
TGCGCCAGCAGCTTGGAAGGGTTCGTAAATTCACCCCTCCACTTT
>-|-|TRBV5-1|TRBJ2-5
CASSQGRLEETQYF
TGCGCCAGCAGCCAAGGCCGACTAGAAGAGACCCAGTACTTC
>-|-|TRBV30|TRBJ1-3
CAWSVDSGSGNTIYF
TGTGCCTGGAGTGTCGACAGCGGTTCTGGAAACACCATATATTTT
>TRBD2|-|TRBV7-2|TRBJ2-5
CASSLGGGNQETQYF
TGTGCCAGCAGCTTAGGCGGGGGAAACCAAGAGACCCAGTACTTC
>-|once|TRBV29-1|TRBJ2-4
CSVEGLSKNIQYF
TGCAGCGTTGAAGGGCTGTCCAAAAACATTCAGTACTTC
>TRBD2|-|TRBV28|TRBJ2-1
CASSIAGVVDNEQFF
TGTGCCAGCAGTATAGCGGGAGTTGTAGACAATGAGCAGTTCTTC
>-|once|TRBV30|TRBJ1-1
CAWSASGFGEAFF
TGTGCCTGGAGCGCCTCAGGGTTCGGTGAAGCTTTCTTT
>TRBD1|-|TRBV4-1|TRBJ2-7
CASSQPGQGLYEQYF
TGCGCCAGCAGCCAACCGGGACAGGGCCTCTACGAGCAGTACTTC
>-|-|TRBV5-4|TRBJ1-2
CASTTPAGVGYGYTF
TGTGCCAGCACCACCCCGGCGGGGGTCGGCTATGGCTACACCTTC
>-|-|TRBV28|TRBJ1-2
CASRPPFVGGYTF
TGTGCCAGCAGACCACCATTCGTTGGAGGCTACACCTTC
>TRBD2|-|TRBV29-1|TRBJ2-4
CSAVAGAAKNIQYF
TGCAGCGCCGTAGCGGGGGCGGCCAAAAACATTCAGTACTTC
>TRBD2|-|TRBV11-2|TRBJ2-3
CASSSGLAGGSDTQYF
TGTGCCAGCAGCTCGGGACTAGCGGGGGGATCAGATACGCAGTATTTT
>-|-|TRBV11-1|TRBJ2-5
CASSSRLGQYF
TGTGCCAGCAGCTCCCGGCTCGGCCAGTACTTC
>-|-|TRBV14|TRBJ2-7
CASSQDQVSYEQYF
TGTGCCAGCAGCCAAGATCAGGTTTCCTACGAGCAGTACTTC
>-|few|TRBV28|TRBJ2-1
CASGGYNEQFF
TGTGCCAGCGGCGGCTACAATGAGCAGTTCTTC
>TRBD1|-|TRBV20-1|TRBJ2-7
CSARVPGGVEQYF
TGCAGTGCTAGAGTGCCAGGGGGCGTTGAGCAGTACTTC
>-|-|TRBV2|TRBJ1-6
CASIVTVLSPLHF
TGTGCCAGCATTGTGACAGTCTTATCACCCCTCCACTTT
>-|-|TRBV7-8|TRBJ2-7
CASSLPGDLREQYF
TGTGCCAGCAGCCTACCCGGGGACTTAAGAGAGCAGTACTTC
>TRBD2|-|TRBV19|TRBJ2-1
CASSIGGRTSGRSSYNEQFF
TGTGCCAGTAGTATTGGGGGGAGGACTAGCGGGCGGAGCTCCTACAATGAGCAGTTCTTC
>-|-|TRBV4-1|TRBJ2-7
CASSQVVNQGLEQYF
TGCGCCAGCAGCCAAGTCGTCAACCAGGGGCTTGAGCAGTACTTC